What follows are 32 T cell receptor beta chains derived from one specimen sequenced in a study of T cell repertoires in cytomegalovirus infection. For these TCRs, the target antigens are not known. In TCRdb, the reads were re-called with MiXCR into one record per CDR3 protein. The data show 350,000 to 400,000 distinct CDR3 sequences, roughly 34% seen once. The material was cultured PBMCs, obtained from culture after CMV antigen stimulation. These TCRs come from a human donor in good health (CMV status not recorded). Some clones in this sample may be carry-over from other donors' samples.

This rearrangement joins TRBV27 to TRBJ2-7; TRBD2 agrees at 8 bases. The CDR3 length is 15 residues. Unmatched junction bases numbered 9, after V lost 6 bases and J lost 2 bases. Germline loops: CDR1 MNHEY, CDR2 SMNVEV (reference sequence). The CDR3 DNA reads as TGTGCCAGCAGGGGGGATAGCGGGGACCCCTACGAGCAGTACTTC. This encodes CASRGDSGDPYEQYF.

The chain links TRBV28 to TRBJ1-5; D not resolved. V was shortened by 2 bases and J by 7 bases, with 12 bases between the two germline ends. Per germline, CDR1 MDHEN and CDR2 SYDVKM. The CDR3 is 14 residues long. The CDR3 here is CASSLGYARQPQHF. The CDR3 DNA follows: TGTGCCAGCAGTTTAGGGTACGCTCGACAGCCCCAGCATTTT.

The chain is built from TRBV11-2 and TRBJ2-2; D is undetermined. The CDR3 contains 14 residues. The ends were cut back, 2 bases at V and 4 bases at J, with 8 bases in the middle. CDR1 SGHAT and CDR2 FQNNGV come from the germline V gene. The CDR3 here is CASSLSPTTGELFF. The CDR3 region has the DNA TGTGCCAGCAGCTTATCCCCCACCACCGGGGAGCTGTTTTTT.

This clonotype came up a few times. The CDR3 here is CASGMTGSYEQYF. The CDR3 DNA is TGTGCTAGTGGTATGACAGGATCCTACGAGCAGTACTTC. V gene TRBV12-5 combines with J gene TRBJ2-7, with TRBD1 as a possible D gene (6 bases). The V gene lost 5 bases and the J gene lost 1 base, with 9 bases spanning the gap. The CDR3 length is 13 residues. The germline V gene encodes CDR1 LGHNT and CDR2 FRNRAP.

Many counts were recorded for this clonotype. J is TRBJ1-2 and V is TRBV6-1; a weak D match, TRBD1 (5 bases). The V gene's germline CDR1 is MNHNS and CDR2 SASEGT. The V and J ends lost 5 bases and 7 bases respectively, with 20 bases between them. This CDR3 has 15 amino acids. The CDR3 bases are TGTGCCAGCAGTCCTATATGGGGGGAGATGAGTGGCTACACCTTC. It encodes CASSPIWGEMSGYTF.

This clonotype was detected only a few times. This chain links TRBV5-4 with TRBJ1-6, with 7 positions matching TRBD1. Germline CDR1 reads SGHNT; CDR2 reads YYREEE (reference sequence). CDR3 length: 15 residues. Trimming cost V 5 bases and J 6 bases; bases outside gene matches: 8. The CDR3 DNA sequence: TGTGCCAGCAGACCACAGGGGACCGGTAATTCACCCCTCCACTTT. Translated, it gives CASRPQGTGNSPLHF.

This clonotype came up a few times. The chain is built from TRBV5-1 and TRBJ1-6; no clear D gene. The CDR3 sequence is 16 residues long. The V gene's germline CDR1 is SGHRS and CDR2 YFSETQ. The germline V and J ends were trimmed by 0 bases and 8 bases, with 15 bases remaining between them. The CDR3 reads CASSLVEKGIDSPLHF. In nucleotides, the CDR3 is TGCGCCAGCAGCTTGGTGGAAAAGGGTATCGATTCACCCCTCCACTTT.

On this clonotype: A read error may account for a junction end that differs from germline. V usage is TRBV27 and J usage is TRBJ1-3, with D unresolved. The CDR3 spans 14 residues. CDR1 is MNHEY and CDR2 is SMNVEV in the germline V gene (reference sequence). Here the CDR3 reads CASSFGGPGNIIYF. The CDR3 coding sequence is TGTGCCAGCAGTTTTGGTGGGCCTGGAAACATCATATATTTT.

This chain joins TRBV29-1 and TRBJ2-5, with TRBD2 matching over 15 bases. CDR1 and CDR2 (germline): SQVTM, ANQGSEA. Losses at the gene ends were 3 bases for V and 2 bases for J; bases not matched to a gene: 7. The CDR3 has 17 residues. CDR3 protein: CSVDRGTSGRWQETQYF. For the CDR3, the DNA is TGCAGCGTTGACCGAGGGACTAGCGGGAGGTGGCAAGAGACCCAGTACTTC.

The chain employs TRBV20-1 and TRBJ2-2, with D unresolved. This CDR3 has 14 residues. Germline-derived CDR1 and CDR2 are DFQATT and SNEGSKA (reference sequence). V lost 5 bases and J lost 6, with 16 bases in between. The CDR3 coding sequence is TGCAGTGCTCTGGGCAGGACGGGCCCCGGGGAGCTGTTTTTT. Protein product: CSALGRTGPGELFF.

The rearrangement uses TRBV12-3 or TRBV12-4 and TRBJ1-5; the D gene is possibly TRBD1 (5 bases). The V end lost 7 bases, the J end lost 7 bases, and 14 bases lay between the germline ends. This CDR3 comprises 13 residues. In nucleotides, the CDR3 is TGTGCCAGCAAGACGGGGGTAGGACAGCCCCAGCATTTT. Its translation: CASKTGVGQPQHF.

A few counts support this clonotype. The chain links TRBV7-2 to TRBJ1-6; weak D call: TRBD1 (6 bases). The V end was cut by 5 bases, the J end by 6 bases, with 20 bases between. Per germline, CDR1 SGHTA and CDR2 FQGNSA. The CDR3 is made up of 17 amino acids. CDR3 DNA sequence: TGTGCCAGCAGCCTCAATCCCGCGGGACACAGTAATTCACCCCTCCACTTT. This translates into CASSLNPAGHSNSPLHF.

V and J are TRBV7-2 and TRBJ2-1, with D uncertain. Germline values: CDR1 SGHTA, CDR2 FQGNSA. The CDR3 sequence is 14 residues long. V lost 2 bases to trimming and J lost 4 bases, with 9 bases between them. CDR3 residues: CASSLLRLYNEQFF. CDR3 sequence (DNA): TGTGCCAGCAGCTTACTACGGCTTTACAATGAGCAGTTCTTC.

This clonotype has only a few counts. This chain uses TRBV7-2 with TRBJ2-7; D not certain. Trimming took 2 bases from V and 2 from J, leaving 13 bases between them. There are 15 residues in the CDR3. Germline loops: CDR1 SGHTA, CDR2 FQGNSA. The CDR3 region has the DNA TGTGCCAGCAGCTTATTGTTAAGGCTTCCCTACGAGCAGTACGTC. Translated, it gives CASSLLLRLPYEQYV.

This chain joins TRBV20-1 and TRBJ1-1, with 12 bases fitting TRBD1. Trimming took 6 bases from V and 6 from J; bases not matched to a gene: 11. This CDR3 region has 15 residues. Per the germline V gene, CDR1 is DFQATT and CDR2 is SNEGSKA (reference sequence). Here the CDR3 DNA reads TGCAGTGCCAGAAGACCGGGACAGGGGGCTTCTGAAGCTTTCTTT. It codes for CSARRPGQGASEAFF.

In DNA, the CDR3 is TGTGCCAGCAGCTTAGTCCAACATAGAGGGAAAGCGAACACTGAAGCTTTCTTT. Residues: CASSLVQHRGKANTEAFF. The J gene is TRBJ1-1, the V gene TRBV2; D is unresolved. This CDR3 has 18 residues. Germline V gene lookup returns CDR1 SNHLY and CDR2 FYNNEI. Trimming removed 6 bases from V and 1 base from J, with 24 bases in between.

This clonotype turned up a few times. V and J are TRBV11-3 and TRBJ1-1; D is unresolved. This CDR3 contains 14 residues. CDR1 and CDR2 (germline): SGHNT, YENEEA. The ends were cut back, 5 bases at V and 11 bases at J, with 21 bases in the middle. CDR3 nucleotide sequence: TGTGCCAGCAGCCAAGAGGGTACTTCAAGGGAGGCTTTCTTT. It codes for CASSQEGTSREAFF. The entire variable domain, with the rest obtained from reference TRBV11-3 and TRBJ1-1, is as follows: EAGVVQSPRYKIIEKKQPVAFWCNPISGHNTLYWYLQNLGQGPELLIRYENEEAVDDSQLPKDRFSAERLKGVDSTLKIQPAELGDSAVYLCASSQEGTSREAFFGQGTRLTVV.

The V gene is TRBV11-3, the J gene TRBJ1-2; the D gene is possibly TRBD1 (5 bases). The V end was cut by 5 bases, the J end by 6 bases, with 13 bases between. This CDR3 has 13 residues. Germline-derived CDR1 and CDR2 are SGHNT and YENEEA. The chain's CDR3 is CASSPGLGNGYTF. CDR3 bases: TGTGCCAGCAGCCCAGGGTTAGGGAATGGCTACACCTTC.

The table lists this clonotype with many counts. The chain employs TRBV7-2 and TRBJ2-7; 16 bases line up with TRBD2. Germline V gives CDR1 SGHTA, CDR2 FQGNSA. J gave up 4 bases and V 5 bases, and 2 bases lay outside the gene matches. The CDR3 is 15 residues long. The CDR3 loop is CASSQGLAGGYEQYV. CDR3 nucleotides: TGTGCCAGCAGCCAGGGACTAGCGGGAGGGTACGAGCAGTACGTC.

The table lists this clonotype with many counts. V usage is TRBV7-2 and J usage is TRBJ2-7; D might be TRBD1 (5 bases). Per the germline V gene, CDR1 is SGHTA and CDR2 is FQGNSA. Trimming pared 5 bases from V and 0 bases from J, leaving 14 bases between. This CDR3 is 15 amino acids long. Here the CDR3 DNA reads TGTGCCAGCAGCCCCCGTGGGGCGAGCTCCTACGAGCAGTACTTC. Protein product: CASSPRGASSYEQYF.

The chain employs TRBV4-3 and TRBJ2-1; D remains ambiguous. This CDR3 comprises 14 residues. Germline V gene sequence: CDR1 LGHNA, CDR2 YSLEER. V shed 4 bases and J shed 3 bases, with 10 bases lying between them. The CDR3, as DNA: TGCGCCAGCAGCCCGTCCGAGCGCTACAATGAGCAGTTCTTC. It specifies CASSPSERYNEQFF.

The V gene is TRBV19, the J gene TRBJ2-6; tentatively, D is TRBD2 (6 bases). The CDR3 extends over 19 amino acids. Germline V CDR1 and CDR2: LNHDA, SQIVND (reference sequence). V was trimmed by 6 bases and J by 0 bases, leaving 21 bases between them. The CDR3 loop reads CASSNRGRGISSGANVLTF. The CDR3 DNA reads TGTGCCAGTAGCAACCGAGGACGGGGGATTAGCTCTGGGGCCAACGTCCTGACTTTC.

The V and J genes are TRBV28 and TRBJ1-4; 7 positions match TRBD1. The CDR3 consists of 15 residues. The J segment lost 4 bases and the V segment lost 6 bases, leaving 8 bases of the junction unmatched. CDR1 is MDHEN and CDR2 is SYDVKM in the germline V gene. CDR3 bases: TGTGCCAGCAGCCTATACCGGGACAGTAATGAAAAACTGTTTTTT. Translation: CASSLYRDSNEKLFF.

The chain links TRBV6-2 or TRBV6-3 to TRBJ1-1, with 7 bases aligning to TRBD1. With 6 bases clipped from V and 4 bases from J, the junction kept 8 bases outside the gene matches. Looked up from germline, CDR1 is MNHEY and CDR2 is SVGEGT. This CDR3 is built from 14 residues. CDR3 in DNA: TGTGCCAGCAGACCATCGACAGGGTCCACTGAAGCTTTCTTT. Its protein is CASRPSTGSTEAFF.

The genes are TRBV12-3 or TRBV12-4 and TRBJ1-5; D gene ambiguous. This CDR3 region has 15 residues. V lost 6 bases to trimming and J lost 6 bases, with 18 bases between them. In nucleotides, the CDR3 is TGTGCCAGCAGCCCAGGACTCCCTGGTAGTCAGCCCCAGCATTTT. It yields the protein CASSPGLPGSQPQHF.

This chain joins TRBV6-2 or TRBV6-3 and TRBJ2-2; tentatively, D is TRBD1 (6 bases). Germline V gene data show CDR1 as MNHEY and CDR2 as SVGEGT. Trimming pared 10 bases from V and 4 bases from J, leaving 13 bases between. The CDR3 runs 13 residues. The CDR3 DNA follows: TGTGCCACGATACAGGGTTCCACCGGGGAGCTGTTTTTT. Translated, it gives CATIQGSTGELFF.

This clonotype was detected a few times. The chain recombines TRBV19 with TRBJ1-4, with unresolved D. V lost 4 bases to trimming and J lost 5 bases, with 14 bases between them. Germline V CDR1 and CDR2: LNHDA, SQIVND (reference sequence). There are 15 residues in the CDR3. The CDR3 sequence: CASSTAGRGNEKLFF. The CDR3 coding sequence is TGTGCCAGTAGTACGGCAGGTCGAGGAAATGAAAAACTGTTTTTT.

This clonotype has ten or more counts. The V call is TRBV7-6, the J call TRBJ2-3, with 8 bases that match TRBD2. Germline V gene lookup returns CDR1 SGHVS and CDR2 FNYEAQ. The CDR3 has 15 residues. Losses at the gene ends were 4 bases for V and 3 bases for J; bases not matched to a gene: 6. The DNA of the CDR3 is TGTGCCAGCAGCTCTCTAGCGGGTACGACAGATACGCAGTATTTT. It specifies CASSSLAGTTDTQYF.

This sequence joins TRBV28 and TRBJ2-7; D is ambiguous. The CDR3 runs to 13 residues. Between the trimmed V and J ends, which lost 4 bases and 6 bases, there was a span of 13 bases. Germline CDR1 MDHEN, CDR2 SYDVKM. CDR3 sequence reads: CASSSHDKGEQYF. The DNA of the CDR3 is TGTGCCAGCAGTTCCCATGATAAGGGCGAGCAGTACTTC.

This clonotype was recorded many times. The J gene is TRBJ2-3, the V gene TRBV7-2, with 8 bases matching TRBD2. Germline V CDR1 and CDR2: SGHTA, FQGNSA. V was pared by 1 base and J by 2 bases, with 8 bases of the junction left unmatched. The CDR3 consists of 17 residues. CDR3 residues: CASSLVPSGSPTDTQYF. The CDR3 DNA is TGTGCCAGCAGCTTAGTCCCGAGCGGGAGCCCCACAGATACGCAGTATTTT.

This chain links TRBV12-3 or TRBV12-4 with TRBJ1-5; 8 bases map to TRBD1. V lost 5 bases, J lost 2 bases, and 2 bases stayed unmatched. This CDR3 region has 14 residues. CDR3 sequence (DNA): TGTGCCAGCAGTCAGGGGGCTGGCAATCAGCCCCAGCATTTT. As protein: CASSQGAGNQPQHF.

This clonotype appeared a few times. The V call is TRBV7-8, the J call TRBJ1-4; D call uncertain. Germline CDR1 reads SGHVS; CDR2 reads FQNEAQ. The CDR3 runs to 16 residues. The V end was cut by 2 bases, the J end by 3 bases, with 13 bases between. DNA of the CDR3: TGTGCCAGCAGCTTAAGGAGCAGGAACTCTAATGAAAAACTGTTTTTT. Protein sequence: CASSLRSRNSNEKLFF.